This T cell receptor beta chain was retrieved from a study of T cell responses to AZD1222 COVID-19 vaccine. Measured with immunoSEQ multiplex PCR; TCRdb has only the in-frame clones, and not every one. The repertoire holds some 150,000 clones, roughly 90% seen once, with around 4.4% in the top ten. Combined were second doses at about 4 or about 12 weeks. As regards this clone: What it binds is not known.

This CDR3 is built from 15 residues. Trimming shortened V by 4 bases and J by 1 base, and 17 bases separated the two germline ends. The germline V gene has CDR1 GTSNPN and CDR2 SVGIG (reference sequence). General study results and limits: Sampling that yielded the repertoires occurred only after the peak T cell response. Only five or six AZD1222 recipients tested seropositive at baseline.

The material sequenced was peripheral blood, taken 28 days after the second AZD1222 dose. The chain carries TRBV30 and TRBJ2-7; D assignment may be TRBD1 or TRBD2 (5 bases each). This sequence was found in an adult who received the AZD1222 COVID-19 vaccine. The CDR3 is CAWTPWGKGSYEQYF. The CDR3 DNA reads TGTGCCTGGACTCCATGGGGGAAGGGATCCTACGAGCAGTACTTC.